This TCR beta chain was profiled in a study of T-cell memory formation after mild COVID-19. Across the whole study: Most TCR clusters belonged to a single donor.

Study results and limitations: Later expanders leaned CD4+, whereas clones that contracted between day 15 and 85 were balanced CD4/CD8. Those CD4+ clones that contracted were mainly in CM and EM (CD8+ ones in EMRA).

TCRdb re-derived calls from the 5' RACE reads in MiXCR, one entry per CDR3 protein. The sample comprises around 150,000 distinct CDR3 sequences, about 14% of which are singletons, and roughly 15% rests with the top ten. About this clonotype itself: Its antigen remains unknown.

The CDR3 runs to 12 residues. Per the germline V gene, CDR1 is SQVTM and CDR2 is ANQGSEA. After removal of 4 bases from V and 5 bases from J, the junction contained 4 bases not matched to a gene. The TCR originated in an adult woman who had mild COVID-19 (a few samples of this study predate the infection). Cell type and time point are not known. The sample taken for sequencing was PBMCs or a T cell subset sorted from them (not recorded which). V usage is TRBV29-1 and J usage is TRBJ2-7; 8 nucleotides align to TRBD1. Written as DNA, the CDR3 is TGCAGCGTTGCCGGGACAGGAGACGAGCAGTACTTC. Its translation: CSVAGTGDEQYF.